Below, 19 T cell receptor beta chains from the same sample are listed, as sequenced in a study of beta chain features in type 1 diabetes (dated by TCRdb to 2016 to 2019). Library generation was performed with the immunoSEQ multiplex PCR assay. All of the isolated RNA was reverse transcribed with the High Capacity cDNA Reverse Transcription Kit, so expressed TCRB transcripts were sequenced. What TCRdb holds here is the immuneACCESS table cut down to in-frame rearrangements. Part of the clones is not present; checked against another copy, under half of the missing clones reflect an unresolved V gene, and the others are unexplained. For this sample there are nearly 350,000 clones; around 8% appear just once. Less than 0.45% of the sample goes to the ten largest clones. What was sequenced was central memory CD4+ T cells from blood. The receptors here all came from a woman under 30 in good health.

The rearrangement joins TRBV19 to TRBJ2-1; D is uncertain. The V end lost 6 bases, the J end lost 7 bases, and 19 bases lay between the germline ends. The CDR3 runs to 15 residues. Germline V CDR1 and CDR2: LNHDA, SQIVND (reference sequence). CDR3: CASSNMGRLGNEQFF. CDR3 nucleotide sequence: TGTGCCAGTAGCAATATGGGTAGATTGGGAAATGAGCAGTTCTTC.

The CDR3 sequence is CASSVGGTANTGELFF. The CDR3 DNA is TGTGCCAGCAGCGTGGGTGGAACAGCGAACACCGGGGAGCTGTTTTTT. V is TRBV9 and J is TRBJ2-2; D gene ambiguous. Trimming stripped 2 bases from V and 0 bases from J, with 11 bases between. CDR3 size: 16 residues. Germline V CDR1 and CDR2: SGDLS, YYNGEE.

The chain employs TRBV7-2 and TRBJ1-5; D unclear. From germline, CDR1 is SGHTA and CDR2 FQGNSA. CDR3 length: 13 residues. Trimming removed 4 bases at V and 9 bases at J, with 13 bases between. The CDR3 DNA follows: TGTGCCAGCAGCTCTAATTCCGCAGGGCCCCAGCATTTT. It encodes CASSSNSAGPQHF.

Only a few counts were recorded for this clone. The chain links TRBV28 to TRBJ1-2; the D gene is possibly TRBD1 (6 bases). Deletions cut 3 bases from V and 5 bases from J, with 19 bases between. CDR1 and CDR2 from the germline V gene are MDHEN and SYDVKM. This CDR3 comprises 16 residues. CDR3 sequence reads: CASSLEGVVVWYGYTF. The CDR3 DNA sequence: TGTGCCAGCAGTTTGGAGGGGGTAGTAGTTTGGTATGGCTACACCTTC.

The chain recombines TRBV27 with TRBJ1-1, with D perhaps matching TRBD1 (6 bases). Trimming stripped 5 bases from V and 5 bases from J, with 12 bases between. The CDR3 sequence is 13 residues long. Germline-derived CDR1 and CDR2 are MNHEY and SMNVEV (reference sequence). The CDR3 DNA reads TGTGCCAGCAGTGCGGACAGTCGGACTGAAGCTTTCTTT. Translation: CASSADSRTEAFF.

This clone came up a few times. The V call is TRBV10-3, the J call TRBJ2-5; 8 positions agree with TRBD2. With 4 bases clipped from V and 4 bases from J, the junction kept 5 bases outside the gene matches. Germline V lookup: CDR1 ENHRY, CDR2 SYGVKD. The CDR3 has 14 residues. CDR3 nucleotides: TGTGCCATCAGTGTTGGGCTAGCGGGAGAGACCCAGTACTTC. Protein product: CAISVGLAGETQYF.

The rearrangement uses TRBV29-1 and TRBJ1-1; D remains unclear. With 3 bases removed from V and 5 bases from J, the gap between germline ends came to 13 bases. CDR3 length: 13 residues. The germline V gene has CDR1 SQVTM and CDR2 ANQGSEA. The CDR3 sequence is CSVDRSLGTEAFF. Written as DNA, the CDR3 is TGCAGCGTTGATAGGTCACTGGGGACTGAAGCTTTCTTT.

This clone was seen only a few times. The chain combines TRBV7-8 with TRBJ2-7; D is unresolved. Trimming removed 2 bases at V and 3 bases at J, with 20 bases between. Germline-derived CDR1 and CDR2 are SGHVS and FQNEAQ. This CDR3 spans 17 amino acids. Here the CDR3 reads CASSLILNGPIHYEQYF. The CDR3 DNA follows: TGTGCCAGCAGCTTAATTCTAAACGGACCTATCCACTACGAGCAGTACTTC. The entire variable domain, with the rest obtained from reference TRBV7-8 and TRBJ2-7, is as follows: GAGVSQSPRYKVAKRGQDVALRCDPISGHVSLFWYQQALGQGPEFLTYFQNEAQLDKSGLPSDRFFAERPEGSVSTLKIQRTQQEDSAVYLCASSLILNGPIHYEQYFGPGTRLTVT.

The chain is built from TRBV25-1 and TRBJ2-3; 16 bases map to TRBD2. Germline V CDR1 and CDR2: MGHDK, SYGVNS. The CDR3 has 18 amino acids. After removal of 5 bases from V and 4 bases from J, the junction contained 9 bases not matched to a gene. The CDR3 DNA follows: TGTGCCAGCAGTACCGGGACTAGCGGGAGGGCCTCTTCAGATACGCAGTATTTT. This encodes CASSTGTSGRASSDTQYF. Full variable domain (rest looked up from reference TRBV25-1 and TRBJ2-3): EADIYQTPRYLVIGTGKKITLECSQTMGHDKMYWYQQDPGMELHLIHYSYGVNSTEKGDLSSESTVSRIRTEHFPLTLESARPSHTSQYLCASSTGTSGRASSDTQYFGPGTRLTVL.

There are a few counts of this clone. The V and J genes are TRBV7-9 and TRBJ2-1; D is possibly TRBD2 (5 bases). Germline-derived CDR1 and CDR2 are SEHNR and FQNEAQ (reference sequence). Trimming took off 5 bases at V and 6 bases at J, with 17 bases between the two ends. This CDR3 is built from 15 residues. As DNA, the CDR3 is TGTGCCAGCAGCAATCCACCGGGATTGGTCAATGAGCAGTTCTTC. This codes for CASSNPPGLVNEQFF.

This clone was seen ten or more times. The rearrangement uses TRBV2 and TRBJ2-7; D could derive from TRBD1 or TRBD2 (5 bases each). Germline lookup yields CDR1 SNHLY and CDR2 FYNNEI. V gave up 6 bases and J gave up 3 bases, with 18 bases separating them. The CDR3 runs to 15 residues. The CDR3 reads CASRRNPGRDYEQYF. In DNA, the CDR3 is TGTGCCAGCAGAAGAAACCCGGGACGAGACTACGAGCAGTACTTC.

The chain carries TRBV7-9 and TRBJ2-7; TRBD1 aligns across 11 bases. Per the germline V gene, CDR1 is SEHNR and CDR2 is FQNEAQ (reference sequence). With 5 bases clipped from V and 4 bases from J, the junction kept 4 bases outside the gene matches. The CDR3 runs to 14 residues. CDR3 sequence (DNA): TGTGCCAGCAGCCCATGGGACAGGGGGTACGAGCAGTACTTC. This encodes CASSPWDRGYEQYF.

The chain combines TRBV9 with TRBJ2-7; 12 nucleotides align to TRBD1. Germline V CDR1 and CDR2: SGDLS, YYNGEE. CDR3 length: 15 residues. V trimming: 2 bases; J trimming: 4 bases; junction bases outside the gene matches: 4. The CDR3 DNA reads as TGTGCCAGCAGCGTGGGACAGGGGGCCGAATACGAGCAGTACTTC. Translating it yields CASSVGQGAEYEQYF.

This chain connects TRBV14 to TRBJ2-5, with D possibly being TRBD2 (5 bases). Germline V gene data show CDR1 as SGHDN and CDR2 as FVKESK. V was pared by 2 bases and J by 5 bases, with 9 bases between. CDR3 length equals 13 residues. CDR3 coding DNA: TGTGCCAGCAGCCAATACCGAGGGGAGACCCAGTACTTC. It is translated as CASSQYRGETQYF.

V is TRBV9 and J is TRBJ1-2, with D hard to call. Germline loops: CDR1 SGDLS, CDR2 YYNGEE. CDR3 length: 14 amino acids. Trimming removed 3 bases at V and 8 bases at J, with 17 bases between. The CDR3 DNA follows: TGTGCCAGCAGCGCGCAAAAGGCTGGGAACGGCTACACCTTC. Translating it yields CASSAQKAGNGYTF.

This clone has just a few counts. The chain combines TRBV27 with TRBJ2-7, with 9 bases fitting TRBD1. Germline values: CDR1 MNHEY, CDR2 SMNVEV (reference sequence). The CDR3 length is 16 residues. V shed 6 bases and J 4 bases; nucleotides not matched to a gene: 13. The CDR3 DNA reads as TGTGCCAGCAGCCGATCCACGGGACAGGGTACGTACGAGCAGTACTTC. This sequence encodes CASSRSTGQGTYEQYF.

Turning to this clone: Other DNA sequences in this sample translate to the same CDR3. The genes are TRBV28 and TRBJ2-3; D remains unclear. The germline V gene has CDR1 MDHEN and CDR2 SYDVKM. The CDR3 contains 14 residues. Trimming left V 4 bases short and J 0 bases short, with 8 bases between. The CDR3 sequence is CASSSSSSTDTQYF. CDR3 sequence (DNA): TGTGCCAGCAGTTCCAGTTCAAGCACAGATACGCAGTATTTT.

This clone has a handful of counts. The rearrangement joins TRBV10-3 to TRBJ1-1; D not resolved. The CDR3 length is 14 residues. Trimming stripped 6 bases from V and 4 bases from J, with 15 bases between. Germline V gives CDR1 ENHRY, CDR2 SYGVKD. CDR3 nucleotide sequence: TGTGCCATCAGCCTTGCGACGGGGTCCACTGAAGCTTTCTTT. This sequence encodes CAISLATGSTEAFF.

In this sample, this clone turned up a few times. The chain joins TRBV7-9 to TRBJ2-7; 9 positions agree with TRBD1. After removal of 2 bases from V and 5 bases from J, the junction contained 4 bases not matched to a gene. Germline V lookup: CDR1 SEHNR, CDR2 FQNEAQ (reference sequence). This CDR3 is built from 14 residues. The CDR3 loop reads CASSLYRGRDEQYF. CDR3 sequence (DNA): TGTGCCAGCAGCTTATACAGGGGGCGTGACGAGCAGTACTTC.